A selection of T cell receptor beta chains follows, all from one sample in a study of blood T cell repertoires in COVID-19. This table comes from immunoSEQ multiplex PCR, and its TCRdb copy is limited to in-frame clones, with some not included. The sample lists about 260,000 clones; about 90% were seen once. Sequencing input: peripheral blood. Every receptor here comes from a person aged 18 to 30 with COVID-19, enrolled during active disease. The CDR3 runs from the conserved cysteine through the conserved F or W. The D gene is left open where the match is weak. Clone size is given for some rows only: seen once, a few or many times, or a class if the clone is expanded.

cdr3_aa	cdr3_nt	v_call	j_call	clone_size	d_call
CASSLKGPYTEAFF	TGTGCCAGCAGTTTAAAGGGGCCGTACACTGAAGCTTTCTTT	TRBV27	TRBJ1-1	.	.
CASSVGTDTQYF	TGTGCCAGCAGCGTAGGTACTGATACGCAGTATTTT	TRBV9	TRBJ2-3	once	.
CASSEGGGHDEKLFF	TGTGCCAGCAGTGAGGGTGGGGGCCATGATGAAAAACTGTTTTTT	TRBV6-1	TRBJ1-4	.	.
CASSSGSGSFANEQFF	TGTGCCAGCAGCTCCGGAAGCGGGAGCTTTGCCAATGAGCAGTTCTTC	TRBV3-1/TRBV3-2	TRBJ2-1	.	TRBD2
CASSIAARSRPGEQYF	TGTGCCAGTAGTATAGCAGCGAGAAGCCGCCCCGGCGAGCAGTACTTC	TRBV19	TRBJ2-7	.	.
CSASLGEIYNEQFF	TGCAGTGCTAGTCTCGGGGAAATCTACAATGAGCAGTTCTTC	TRBV20-1	TRBJ2-1	.	.
CASSLARDYEQYF	TGTGCCAGCAGCTTAGCGCGGGACTACGAGCAGTACTTC	TRBV7-8	TRBJ2-7	.	.
CASSVGDFFSYEQYF	TGTGCCAGCAGCGTAGGAGATTTTTTCTCCTACGAGCAGTACTTC	TRBV9	TRBJ2-7	.	.
CASRLDLAGGPTDTQYF	TGTGCAAGTCGCTTAGACCTAGCGGGAGGGCCAACAGATACGCAGTATTTT	TRBV12-2	TRBJ2-3	.	.
CASSHRRGSPRDEQFF	TGTGCCAGCAGCCACAGACGGGGGTCCCCTAGGGATGAGCAGTTCTTC	TRBV14	TRBJ2-1	.	.
CASSQRSGYNEQFF	TGTGCCAGCAGCCAACGGAGCGGCTACAATGAGCAGTTCTTC	TRBV3-1/TRBV3-2	TRBJ2-1	.	.
CATSDRDLVTETQYF	TGTGCCACCAGTGACCGAGATCTAGTCACGGAGACCCAGTACTTC	TRBV24-1	TRBJ2-5	.	.
CASSGTSGPRETQYF	TGTGCCAGCAGTGGGACTAGCGGACCCCGAGAGACCCAGTACTTC	TRBV2	TRBJ2-5	.	TRBD2
CASSIGGADTQYF	TGTGCCAGTAGTATCGGGGGGGCAGATACGCAGTATTTT	TRBV19	TRBJ2-3	once	TRBD2
CASSLNRWIIRDRDGGYTF	TGTGCCAGCAGTTTAAACCGCTGGATCATCCGGGACAGGGATGGTGGCTACACCTTC	TRBV28	TRBJ1-2	.	TRBD1
CASSPSSSTDTQYF	TGTGCCAGCTCACCCTCGTCTAGCACAGATACGCAGTATTTT	TRBV18	TRBJ2-3	.	.
CASSRSQGSYEQYF	TGTGCCAGCAGTCGATCCCAGGGTTCCTACGAGCAGTACTTC	TRBV25-1	TRBJ2-7	.	.
CASSHLVNTEAFF	TGCGCCAGCAGCCATTTAGTGAACACTGAAGCTTTCTTT	TRBV4-1	TRBJ1-1	few	.
CASSFLAGSSYNEQFF	TGCGCCAGCAGCTTCTTAGCGGGGAGCTCCTACAATGAGCAGTTCTTC	TRBV5-1	TRBJ2-1	once	TRBD2
CASSPGRGSSYNSPLHF	TGTGCCAGCAGTCCCGGGCGAGGGAGCTCCTATAATTCACCCCTCCACTTT	TRBV6-6	TRBJ1-6	.	.
CASSDSQNTEAFF	TGTGCCAGCAGCGACAGTCAGAACACTGAAGCTTTCTTT	TRBV27	TRBJ1-1	.	.
CASSEASWGTAFTDTQYF	TGTGCCAGCAGTGAGGCTTCCTGGGGGACAGCGTTCACAGATACGCAGTATTTT	TRBV6-1	TRBJ2-3	.	TRBD1
CASSSLTSVVEKLFF	TGTGCCAGCAGTTCCTTGACATCGGTCGTTGAAAAACTGTTTTTT	TRBV6-5	TRBJ1-4	few	.
CASSYTGVSPLHF	TGTGCCAGCAGTTACACGGGGGTTTCACCCCTCCACTTT	TRBV6-2/TRBV6-3	TRBJ1-6	.	.
CASSRGRARGEETQYF	TGCGCCAGCAGCCGAGGGAGGGCCAGGGGAGAAGAGACCCAGTACTTC	TRBV4-1	TRBJ2-5	.	.
CASSFWTSTDTQYF	TGTGCCAGCAGCTTCTGGACTAGCACAGATACGCAGTATTTT	TRBV5-6	TRBJ2-3	.	.
CASSSTDSSYEQYF	TGTGCCAGCAGCTCAACTGACTCGTCCTACGAGCAGTACTTC	TRBV7-9	TRBJ2-7	.	.
CASSQERVRLDRTDTQYF	TGCGCCAGCAGCCAAGAACGGGTCCGCCTCGACCGCACAGATACGCAGTATTTT	TRBV4-3	TRBJ2-3	.	.
CASSQGSGLFTDTQYF	TGTGCCAGCAGCCAAGGAAGCGGATTGTTCACAGATACGCAGTATTTT	TRBV3-1/TRBV3-2	TRBJ2-3	.	.
CASSPQVTFYEQYF	TGCGCCAGCAGCCCCCAGGTAACGTTCTACGAGCAGTACTTC	TRBV4-1	TRBJ2-7	few	.
CASSSGQGYEQYF	TGTGCCAGCAGCTCGGGACAGGGGTACGAGCAGTACTTC	TRBV27	TRBJ2-7	.	TRBD1
CASSKHSGAEEKLFF	TGTGCCAGCAGCAAACATTCTGGGGCAGAGGAAAAACTGTTTTTT	TRBV21-1	TRBJ1-4	.	.
CASSQTGGQGNYNEQFF	TGCGCCAGCAGCCAGACAGGGGGCCAAGGTAACTACAATGAGCAGTTCTTC	TRBV5-1	TRBJ2-1	few	TRBD1
CASSLGGQRGYTF	TGTGCCAGCAGCTTAGGGGGACAGAGAGGCTACACCTTC	TRBV7-9	TRBJ1-2	.	TRBD1
CARTELSTDTQYF	TGTGCCAGGACAGAACTAAGCACAGATACGCAGTATTTT	TRBV7-9	TRBJ2-3	.	.
CASSPQGNEKLFF	TGTGCCAGCAGCCCGCAGGGGAACGAAAAACTGTTTTTT	TRBV7-9	TRBJ1-4	.	.
CASSLGLPGEQYF	TGCGCCAGCAGCCTTGGCCTACCGGGAGAGCAGTACTTC	TRBV4-1	TRBJ2-7	.	.
CASSPRTGASATNEKLFF	TGTGCCAGCAGCCCAAGAACAGGGGCATCTGCAACTAATGAAAAACTGTTTTTT	TRBV3-1/TRBV3-2	TRBJ1-4	.	TRBD1
CASSLLAAGTTEQYF	TGCGCCAGCAGTTTGCTGGCCGCGGGTACTACGGAGCAGTACTTC	TRBV5-1	TRBJ2-7	.	.
CASSEVDFAYNQPQHF	TGTGCCAGCAGTGAGGTCGACTTCGCTTACAATCAGCCCCAGCATTTT	TRBV6-1	TRBJ1-5	.	.
CASSLSGDEQYF	TGTGCCAGCAGCTTGTCGGGTGACGAGCAGTACTTC	TRBV5-4	TRBJ2-7	few	.
CSVERLAGQNEQFF	TGCAGCGTTGAACGTCTAGCGGGCCAAAATGAGCAGTTCTTC	TRBV29-1	TRBJ2-1	few	TRBD2
CASSKLIRYF	TGTGCCAGCTCGAAGCTGATTCGCTACTTC	TRBV2	TRBJ2-4	.	.
CASSIQDSSYNEQFF	TGTGCCAGCAGCATCCAAGACAGCTCCTACAATGAGCAGTTCTTC	TRBV11-2	TRBJ2-1	.	.
CAIRTGGDEQYF	TGTGCCATCCGGACAGGGGGGGACGAGCAGTACTTC	TRBV10-3	TRBJ2-7	.	TRBD1
CASSYLLAGFSYEQYF	TGTGCCAGCAGTTACCTATTAGCGGGGTTTTCCTACGAGCAGTACTTC	TRBV6-2/TRBV6-3	TRBJ2-7	.	TRBD2
CASLDQPRQGWGTDTQYF	TGTGCCAGCCTAGATCAACCCAGACAGGGATGGGGCACAGATACGCAGTATTTT	TRBV2	TRBJ2-3	.	TRBD1
CASSLAGGSYEQYF	TGCGCCAGCAGCTTGGCGGGTGGTTCATACGAGCAGTACTTC	TRBV5-1	TRBJ2-7	.	.
CASSGPSGSSYEQYF	TGTGCCAGCAGCGGACCTAGCGGGAGTTCTTACGAGCAGTACTTC	TRBV9	TRBJ2-7	few	TRBD2
CASSGDSQSSYEQYF	TGCGCCAGCAGCGGTGACAGCCAAAGCTCCTACGAGCAGTACTTC	TRBV5-1	TRBJ2-7	.	.
CASSADRASYEQYF	TGTGCCAGCAGCGCCGACAGGGCGTCCTACGAGCAGTACTTC	TRBV9	TRBJ2-7	.	TRBD1
CASSRYRGAANEKLFF	TGCGCCAGCAGCCGCTACAGGGGGGCGGCTAATGAAAAACTGTTTTTT	TRBV4-3	TRBJ1-4	.	TRBD1
CASSGGQGTDTQYF	TGTGCCAGCAGCGGCGGGCAGGGCACAGATACGCAGTATTTT	TRBV5-6	TRBJ2-3	.	.
CASTVRDFSYEQYF	TGTGCCAGCACCGTCCGGGACTTCTCCTACGAGCAGTACTTC	TRBV5-6	TRBJ2-7	few	.
CASSSTGRGETQYF	TGTGCCAGCAGCTCGACGGGGAGAGGGGAGACCCAGTACTTC	TRBV5-8	TRBJ2-5	.	.
CASSAGLTDTQYF	TGCGCCAGCAGCGCAGGGTTAACAGATACGCAGTATTTT	TRBV5-1	TRBJ2-3	.	.
CASSYSQGVEKLFF	TGTGCCAGCAGTTACTCACAGGGGGTTGAAAAACTGTTTTTT	TRBV6-5	TRBJ1-4	.	TRBD1